The present TCR beta chain was sequenced within a study of shared clonotypes between healthy human individuals (dated by TCRdb to 2020 to 2022). Study-wide context: The cohort comprised a couple of women and three men aged 18 to 49 years. To estimate repertoire size and how much clonotypes are shared between individuals, the study performed deep sequencing of blood TCR repertoires from 4 to 6 healthy adults. For each donor, CD4 naive and CD4 memory were each given three plates, CD8 naive was given two plates, and CD8 memory was given one plate. Leukapheresis yielded between about 0.9 and 10 billion PBMCs per donor. To increase sequencing depth and limit assay-specific biases, TCR repertoire library preparation and sequencing were carried out by different laboratories using diverse techniques. What the study reported, not specific to this receptor: Sampling was limited to blood, and TCR repertoires in tissue likely differ from TCR repertoires in blood. Incomplete sequencing was indicated by rarefaction of sorted-subset datasets, despite the large sequencing depth. Higher generation probabilities were observed for clonotypes shared by all four sorted-subset donors than for non-shared clonotypes. The genetic and exposure-history diversity represented was limited by the small number of donors. Based on pairwise subsampling, the degree of clonotype sharing among donors was expected to be affected by sequencing depth. Sharing across several donors was observed for roughly 5% of naive CD4, over 3% of naive CD8, about 2.3% of memory CD4, and over 0.3% of memory CD8 clonotypes. Estimated clonotype richness was generally larger for naive than for memory subsets.

Reading from cysteine to phenylalanine, the CDR3 counts 17 amino acids. Only the CDR3 portion is preserved as DNA: 51 bases, with reading frame beginning at the first base. CDR1 and CDR2 (SGDLS, YYNGEE) derive from the germline V gene. Between the V and J ends, shortened by 4 bases and 2 bases respectively, the junction contains 22 bases. CD8 naive samples were obtained by positive selection for CCR7 among CD45RO-negative cells, yielding a CD45RA+CCR7+ population from which TemRA cells were excluded. The donors were healthy, HIV-negative adults with no recently reported acute infections or vaccinations. Only Caucasian adults living in Nashville, Tennessee, USA were represented among the donors. Blood was collected by leukapheresis, and PBMCs were isolated by Ficoll-Histopaque density gradient centrifugation and then cryopreserved in liquid nitrogen vapor phase. Analytical flow cytometry was used to check the purity and quantity of each magnetically sorted T cell population. Genomic DNA was isolated from every sorted fraction and measured by UV absorbance on a Nanodrop 2000c.

Using the deep immunoSEQ assay, TCR CDR3 regions were amplified from genomic DNA by multiplex PCR. For each cell subset, the extracted genomic DNA was distributed evenly across all wells of several immunoSEQ 96-well plates, and each plate served as one replicate. For sorted subsets, approximately 190 ng of genomic DNA, equivalent to around 30,000 T cell genomes, went into each replicate PCR. Purified libraries were measured with a Qubit 3.0 fluorometer, size-checked on a Bioanalyzer 2100, and measured again with the KAPA Library Quantification kit. Every immunoSEQ 96-well plate was sequenced on a dedicated single-read 150-cycle Illumina NextSeq 550 flow cell. Concerning the study's data processing: Because only junctional sequences without quality scores were contained in the immunoSEQ output, filtering matching that applied to full-length reads could not be performed. Sequences were annotated with PyIR, a Python wrapper for IgBLAST v1.9, using IMGT germline references to assign V/J genes and CDR3. Reads were removed for weak V/J assignments (E-value above 1e-6), missing CDR3, stop codons, out-of-frame junctions, or ambiguous translated residues. V3J clonotypes were defined by identical inferred V gene, J gene, and CDR3 amino acid sequence. Percentage overlap between repertoires was calculated by dividing the number of shared unique clonotypes by the size of the smaller repertoire. RTK rarefaction, the Chao1 estimator, and Recon v2.1 estimates of unobserved clonotypes were used to assess repertoire richness. Generation probabilities for all TCRbeta clonotypes obtained by the gDNA method from several donors were computed using OLGA. The source is immuneACCESS, and TCRdb retained only in-frame sequences with V and J called. Part of the clones is not carried over; for the studies checked, unresolved V genes explain less than half of this, and the remainder is unexplained. V and J calls and clone size are given by that table; D and trimming were obtained from the DNA. The sample includes just over 2,000,000 clones, with about 95% observed a single time. The ten largest clones add up to about 1.1% of the sample.

Points on this clone: Its recognized antigen is unknown. Per-base quality was not reported, and no clone a single base away is much larger than it.

The TCR sequence derives from a man aged 18 to 30 in good health. The V and J genes are TRBV9 and TRBJ2-7; the D gene is possibly TRBD1 or TRBD2, with 9 bases matching each. Sequencing input: naive CD8+ T cells sorted from blood. The cell subset or site label for this specimen denotes: CD45RA+CCR7+. The CDR3 amino acid sequence is: CASSPGTGGGGAYEQYF. The DNA reads as follows: TGTGCCAGCAGCCCCGGAACAGGGGGCGGGGGGGCCTACGAGCAGTACTTC.